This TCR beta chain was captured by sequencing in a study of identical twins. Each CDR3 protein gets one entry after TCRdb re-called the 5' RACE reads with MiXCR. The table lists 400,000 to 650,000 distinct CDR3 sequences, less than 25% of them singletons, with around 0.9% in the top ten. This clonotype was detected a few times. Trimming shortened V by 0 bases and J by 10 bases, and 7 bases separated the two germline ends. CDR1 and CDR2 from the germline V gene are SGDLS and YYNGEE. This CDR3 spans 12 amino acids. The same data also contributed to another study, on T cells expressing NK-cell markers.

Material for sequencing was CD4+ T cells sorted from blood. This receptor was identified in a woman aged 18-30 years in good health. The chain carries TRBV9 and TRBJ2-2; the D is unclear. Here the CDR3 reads CASSVGPEELFF. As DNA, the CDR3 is TGTGCCAGCAGCGTAGGCCCAGAGGAGCTGTTTTTT.